This T cell receptor (beta chain) was captured by sequencing in a study of molecular identifiers for immune sequencing clone quantification. Study details: Four portions were sequenced after RNA from approximately 22,000 or 94,000 naive CD8 cells was split five ways in replicates. Study results and caveats: Barcodes shared by identical TCR molecules could lead to underestimated sizes of highly expanded clones.

This clonotype was counted many times. The antigen is undetermined. The use of previously described methods and listed TCR primers produced the bulk TCR libraries. TCRdb fed the PCR reads into MiXCR, producing one record per CDR3 protein. The sample includes some 100,000 distinct CDR3 sequences, roughly 20% of them seen just once. The CDR3 totals 16 residues. The germline CDR1 and CDR2 sequences are LNHDA and SQIVND (reference sequence). V was clipped by 1 base and J by 4 bases; unmatched bases: 6. Naive CD8 T cells were FACS-sorted by CD8+CD4-CCR7+CD45RA+ markers. Sequencing was done on a sample of naive CD8+ T cells from blood, with Jurkat cell RNA spiked in. Stated subset: FACS-sorted CD8+CD4-CCR7+CD45RA+ naive T cells. The chain couples TRBV19 to TRBJ1-1; 10 bases align to TRBD1. The sequence came from a human donor in good health. Some libraries in this study had Jurkat cell RNA spiked in. The CDR3 nucleotides read TGTGCCAGTAGTATAGGATGGGACAGGGGTCCCACTGAAGCTTTCTTT. This translates into CASSIGWDRGPTEAFF.